This entry is about one T cell receptor (beta chain). The data were taken from a study of cytomegalovirus exposure and HLA in healthy donors. With V trimmed by 3 bases and J by 8 bases, 12 bases remained unmatched. This CDR3 is 14 amino acids long. The germline V gene has CDR1 GTSNPN and CDR2 SVGIG (reference sequence). The data were produced by immunoSEQ multiplex PCR, yet TCRdb's version contains in-frame clones alone and is incomplete. The sample records roughly 330,000 clones, roughly 87% being singletons. This TCR came from a woman aged 30 to 39 in good health and CMV-seropositive. This chain joins TRBV30 and TRBJ1-1, with TRBD1 matching over 7 bases. Specimen: PBMCs. The CDR3 protein is CAWSGDSSTLEAFF. The CDR3 DNA is TGTGCCTGGAGCGGGGACAGCTCAACCTTAGAAGCTTTCTTT.